This T cell receptor (beta chain) was captured in a study of CD8 T cells in ankylosing spondylitis. Study conclusions and caveats: Researchers reportedly found disease-linked clones significantly enriched in matched ankylosing spondylitis synovial fluid. Ankylosing spondylitis blood appeared to carry a characteristic TCR beta motif of roughly eight highly homologous variants. Prior literature has documented some motif variants in synovial fluid and blood from reactive arthritis.

In regard to this clonotype: Its target is not known.

Deletions cut 8 bases from V and 5 bases from J, with 19 bases between. CDR1 and CDR2 from the germline V gene are SGHNT and YENEEA. The CDR3 sequence is 14 residues long. With molecular barcodes, quantitative 5'-RACE was used to make the TCR beta libraries. TCRdb reprocessed the 5' RACE reads with MiXCR, giving one entry per CDR3 protein. In the table there are roughly 440,000 distinct CDR3 sequences, over 15% of which are singletons. The sequenced sample consisted of blood, either unsorted or a sorted T cell fraction (not recorded which). The receptor comes from a male donor with ankylosing spondylitis. The chain joins TRBV11-3 to TRBJ2-7; D is perhaps TRBD1 (6 bases). CDR3 sequence: CASGLGQPADEQYF. The CDR3 coding sequence is TGTGCCAGCGGGCTTGGACAGCCCGCTGACGAGCAGTACTTC.